This T cell receptor (beta chain) is drawn from a study of blood T cell repertoires in COVID-19. Study details: In each case, the material was cDNA or gDNA derived from T cells, B-cell-depleted T cells, or PBMCs.

CDR1 and CDR2 (germline): SGHNT, YYREEE (reference sequence). The CDR3 runs to 16 residues. V was pared by 4 bases and J by 0 bases, with 14 bases between. Some clones are missing from TCRdb's copy, which holds only in-frame ones; the method was immunoSEQ multiplex PCR. The table includes about 39,000 clones, just under 95% detected once. This TCR came from a human donor with active COVID-19. The donor label of this sample is uncertain. The V gene is TRBV5-4, the J gene TRBJ2-4; TRBD2 might be the D (6 bases). Specimen: peripheral blood. The CDR3 DNA is TGTGCCAGCAGCCCCGGGGAGGTCCTAGCCAAAAACATTCAGTACTTC. Its translation: CASSPGEVLAKNIQYF.